This TCR beta chain derives from a study of T cell responses to AZD1222 COVID-19 vaccine. Germline V CDR1 and CDR2: SGHVS, FQNEAQ. CDR3 length: 15 amino acids. V lost 5 bases, J lost 0 bases, and 3 bases stayed unmatched. In regard to this clone: Its antigen is currently unknown.

The study, taken as a whole, reports: The number of AZD1222 recipients seropositive at baseline was only 6 or 7. Spike-specific TCR breadth and depth went up after people got two AZD1222 doses.

Method: immunoSEQ multiplex PCR; TCRdb's copy keeps in-frame clones and lacks some. In the table there are roughly 99,000 clones, around 92% of which are singletons. The specimen was peripheral blood, collected 28 days after the second AZD1222 dose. The chain links TRBV7-8 to TRBJ2-3; TRBD1 agrees at 9 bases. The sequence was obtained from an adult who received the AZD1222 COVID-19 vaccine. The CDR3 nucleotides read TGTGCCAGCAGCCAAGACAGGGGGAGCACAGATACGCAGTATTTT. Protein: CASSQDRGSTDTQYF.